Below are 22 T cell receptor beta chains sequenced from a single sample in a study of technical replicates of blood from a few donors. Assay used: immunoSEQ multiplex PCR; TCRdb lists only in-frame clones, some missing. The sample contains more than 65,000 clones, roughly 94% of which appear only once. The sample taken for sequencing was T cells isolated from PBMCs. The source is a human donor in good health.

This chain joins TRBV11-3 and TRBJ2-5, with D unresolved. The V gene lost 2 bases and the J gene lost 5 bases, with 12 bases spanning the gap. Germline V gene sequence: CDR1 SGHNT, CDR2 YENEEA. CDR3 length equals 14 residues. As DNA, the CDR3 is TGTGCCAGCAGCTTAAGAGAAAATCTCGAGACCCAGTACTTC. It specifies CASSLRENLETQYF.

The J gene is TRBJ2-7, the V gene TRBV11-2; the match to TRBD2 covers 9 bases. Looked up from germline, CDR1 is SGHAT and CDR2 is FQNNGV. With V trimmed by 1 base and J by 2 bases, 3 bases remained unmatched. The CDR3 consists of 15 residues. CDR3 DNA sequence: TGTGCCAGCAGCTTAGGAGCGGGGGGAACCTACGAGCAGTACTTC. This codes for CASSLGAGGTYEQYF. Combining the CDR3 with reference TRBV11-2 and TRBJ2-7 gives the whole variable domain EAGVAQSPRYKIIEKRQSVAFWCNPISGHATLYWYQQILGQGPKLLIQFQNNGVVDDSQLPKDRFSAERLKGVDSTLKIQPAKLEDSAVYLCASSLGAGGTYEQYFGPGTRLTVT.

V and J are TRBV5-1 and TRBJ2-7; D uncertain. Per germline, CDR1 SGHRS and CDR2 YFSETQ. CDR3 length equals 14 residues. V was shortened by 0 bases and J by 3 bases, with 10 bases between the two germline ends. DNA for the CDR3: TGCGCCAGCAGCTTGGGGGTGGGCAGCTACGAGCAGTACTTC. Translation: CASSLGVGSYEQYF.

The chain joins TRBV6-5 to TRBJ2-3; the D gene is possibly TRBD1 (5 bases). Germline values: CDR1 MNHEY, CDR2 SVGAGI. The CDR3 contains 16 residues. Trimming removed 0 bases from V and 1 base from J, with 11 bases in between. CDR3 in amino acids: CASSYSTVIGTDTQYF. In nucleotides, the CDR3 is TGTGCCAGCAGTTACTCGACAGTGATCGGCACAGATACGCAGTATTTT.

This sequence joins TRBV27 and TRBJ2-1, with TRBD1 as a possible D gene (6 bases). V shed 5 bases and J shed 8 bases, with 22 bases lying between them. This CDR3 spans 16 amino acids. Per the germline V gene, CDR1 is MNHEY and CDR2 is SMNVEV (reference sequence). In nucleotides, the CDR3 is TGTGCCAGCAGTACGCCGGACAGTACTTTACAGGATGAGCAGTTCTTC. Amino acids: CASSTPDSTLQDEQFF.

The genes are TRBV2 and TRBJ2-7; unclear D gene. The CDR3 is 12 amino acids. Germline V gene sequence: CDR1 SNHLY, CDR2 FYNNEI. The germline V and J ends were trimmed by 5 bases and 4 bases, with 9 bases remaining between them. The CDR3 here is CASSLLIYEQYF. The CDR3 nucleotides are TGTGCCAGCAGTCTACTTATATACGAGCAGTACTTC. The whole variable domain, filled in from reference TRBV2 and TRBJ2-7, reads EPEVTQTPSHQVTQMGQEVILRCVPISNHLYFYWYRQILGQKVEFLVSFYNNEISEKSEIFDDQFSVERPDGSNFTLKIRSTKLEDSAMYFCASSLLIYEQYFGPGTRLTVT.

This chain uses TRBV11-2 with TRBJ2-7, with 8 nucleotides matching TRBD1. Trimming at V came to 4 bases and at J to 6 bases, leaving 14 bases not matched to a gene. The germline V gene encodes CDR1 SGHAT and CDR2 FQNNGV. This CDR3 has 16 amino acids. CDR3 nucleotides: TGTGCCAGCAGCTCGAACAGCTACCGGGACAGGTCCGAGCAGTACTTC. Translated: CASSSNSYRDRSEQYF.

The J gene is TRBJ2-7, the V gene TRBV4-1; unclear D gene. Germline lookup yields CDR1 MGHRA and CDR2 YSYEKL. V lost 5 bases and J 0 bases, leaving 11 bases between the germline ends. This CDR3 has 14 residues. CDR3: CASSSFTVSYEQYF. The CDR3 DNA reads as TGCGCCAGCAGCTCATTCACTGTCTCCTACGAGCAGTACTTC.

The genes are TRBV9 and TRBJ2-5; 7 nucleotides line up with TRBD2. V gave up 4 bases and J gave up 3 bases; unmatched junction bases: 9. Germline V gene lookup returns CDR1 SGDLS and CDR2 YYNGEE. The CDR3 sequence is 15 residues long. For the CDR3, the DNA is TGTGCCAGCAGCAAAACGGGGCTAGCGGAAGAGACCCAGTACTTC. The encoded protein is CASSKTGLAEETQYF.

The J gene is TRBJ2-2, the V gene TRBV7-8; TRBD2 is a possible D gene (5 bases). With 4 bases removed from V and 7 bases from J, the gap between germline ends came to 16 bases. Germline assignment: CDR1 SGHVS and CDR2 FQNEAQ. The CDR3 length is 15 residues. The CDR3, as DNA: TGTGCCAGCAGCTCCACGAGGGCGCCGGGCGGGGAGCTGTTTTTT. It codes for CASSSTRAPGGELFF.

The chain joins TRBV5-4 to TRBJ2-7, with no clear D. Deletions cut 3 bases from V and 0 bases from J, with 13 bases between. Germline CDR1 is SGHNT and CDR2 is YYREEE (reference sequence). The CDR3 sequence is 15 residues long. CDR3: CASSSQYQTSYEQYF. DNA of the CDR3: TGTGCCAGCAGCTCACAGTATCAAACCTCCTACGAGCAGTACTTC.

The rearrangement uses TRBV27 and TRBJ2-3, with a weak D call TRBD2 (5 bases). The CDR3 runs to 16 residues. V shed 4 bases and J shed 0 bases, with 14 bases lying between them. Germline CDR1 is MNHEY and CDR2 is SMNVEV (reference sequence). The CDR3, as DNA: TGTGCCAGCAGTTGGTTGGCGCGGGCCAGCACAGATACGCAGTATTTT. Its translation is CASSWLARASTDTQYF.

The chain joins TRBV6-1 to TRBJ2-2, with TRBD1 matching over 8 bases. After removal of 6 bases from V and 4 bases from J, the junction contained 4 bases not matched to a gene. Germline V gives CDR1 MNHNS, CDR2 SASEGT. This CDR3 comprises 14 residues. CDR3 protein: CASSPGQATGELFF. CDR3 DNA: TGTGCCAGCAGCCCGGGACAGGCCACCGGGGAGCTGTTTTTT.

This clone was found a few times. The chain links TRBV27 to TRBJ2-2; the match to TRBD2 covers 7 bases. CDR3 size: 18 residues. V lost 2 bases and J lost 7; bases outside the gene matches: 16. Germline values: CDR1 MNHEY, CDR2 SMNVEV (reference sequence). The DNA of the CDR3 is TGTGCCAGCAGTTTACGTTTTGAGACTAGCAGCCACCGCGGGGAGCTGTTTTTT. Its protein product is CASSLRFETSSHRGELFF.

The V and J genes are TRBV27 and TRBJ2-7, with 9 bases that match TRBD1. This CDR3 is 16 amino acids long. In germline, CDR1 is MNHEY, CDR2 SMNVEV (reference sequence). The V segment lost 5 bases and the J segment 2 bases; nucleotides outside the gene matches: 10. CDR3 sequence reads: CASSTLGQGNPYEQYF. The CDR3 DNA reads TGTGCCAGCAGTACTTTAGGACAGGGGAACCCCTACGAGCAGTACTTC.

The rearrangement joins TRBV5-1 to TRBJ2-7; no reliable D call. The CDR3 consists of 13 residues. CDR1 SGHRS and CDR2 YFSETQ come from the germline V gene. Trimming took 2 bases from V and 0 from J, leaving 6 bases between them. The CDR3 region is CASSFGSSYEQYF. The CDR3 DNA is TGCGCCAGCAGCTTTGGTAGCTCCTACGAGCAGTACTTC.

The chain is built from TRBV5-4 and TRBJ2-7; 9 nucleotides line up with TRBD1. The length of the CDR3 is 15 residues. The V and J ends lost 3 bases and 5 bases, in that order; junction bases with no gene match: 9. Per the germline V gene, CDR1 is SGHNT and CDR2 is YYREEE (reference sequence). CDR3 sequence reads: CASSSPGTGNNEQYF. CDR3 in DNA: TGTGCCAGCAGCTCCCCCGGGACAGGGAATAACGAGCAGTACTTC.

The chain couples TRBV11-2 to TRBJ1-5; a weak D match, TRBD1 (6 bases). The CDR3 loop spans 14 amino acids. V dropped 5 bases and J dropped 8 bases, with 16 bases sitting between them. Germline V gene lookup returns CDR1 SGHAT and CDR2 FQNNGV. In DNA, the CDR3 is TGTGCCAGCAGCGGAAGGACAGAAGAGGAGCCCCAGCATTTT. Translation gives CASSGRTEEEPQHF.

The chain recombines TRBV5-6 with TRBJ2-1, with a tentative D call TRBD2 (5 bases). CDR3 length: 12 residues. Trimming left V 1 base short and J 9 bases short, with 8 bases between. Germline V gives CDR1 SGHDT, CDR2 YYEEEE. This CDR3 reads CASSLNSGEQFF. The CDR3 coding sequence is TGTGCCAGCAGCTTGAACAGCGGTGAGCAGTTCTTC.

The chain joins TRBV15 to TRBJ1-6; possible D gene TRBD1, 5 bases. V was pared by 0 bases and J by 10 bases, with 10 bases between. Germline V gives CDR1 LNHNV, CDR2 YYDKDF (reference sequence). This CDR3 contains 14 residues. The chain's CDR3 is CATSREAGYSPLHF. The CDR3 bases are TGTGCCACCAGCAGAGAGGCAGGGTACTCACCCCTCCACTTT.

This clone is a singleton in its sample. The chain employs TRBV29-1 and TRBJ2-5, with 7 bases aligning to TRBD1. The J segment lost 5 bases and the V segment lost 4 bases, leaving 7 bases of the junction unmatched. Germline V gene sequence: CDR1 SQVTM, CDR2 ANQGSEA. The CDR3 has 13 residues. CDR3: CSVGYRGWETQYF. The DNA for the CDR3 is TGCAGCGTTGGTTACAGGGGTTGGGAGACCCAGTACTTC.

This chain uses TRBV15 with TRBJ2-5; 9 bases map to TRBD2. From germline, CDR1 is LNHNV and CDR2 YYDKDF (reference sequence). With 3 bases clipped from V and 1 base from J, the junction kept 3 bases outside the gene matches. CDR3 length: 15 residues. CDR3 DNA: TGTGCCACCAGCAGCGGCGGGAGGGCCCAAGAGACCCAGTACTTC. It codes for CATSSGGRAQETQYF.